This TCR beta chain emerged from a study of regulatory T cells in long-lasting Graves disease. General study results and limits: Persistent disease showed a preference for TRBV28, TRBJ1-2 and TRBJ2-5.

Combining iRepertoire HTBI primers with Arm-PCR of CDR3 regions, the authors built TCR beta libraries. In the original analysis: From all samples, identification returned 13 to 15 TRBJ and approximately 62 TRBV segments. TCRdb reanalysed the multiplex PCR reads using MiXCR and keeps one entry per CDR3 protein. The authors' filters were not applied to this entry. The table shows hundreds of thousands of distinct CDR3 sequences, with about 18% occurring only once. The CDR3 is 17 amino acids. Trimming stripped 3 bases from V and 7 bases from J, with 25 bases between. Germline CDR1 reads LNHDA; CDR2 reads SQIVND (reference sequence). A note on this clonotype: What it binds is unknown.

As to time point: persistent/refractory GD, antithyroid drugs over 5 years with positive TRAb. PBMCs provided the RNA from which the TCR library was made. The patients were enrolled through endocrinology in Xi'an, China. The rearrangement joins TRBV19 to TRBJ2-7; D might be TRBD2 (6 bases). The specimen comprised peripheral blood mononuclear cells (PBMCs), sampled when the disease was refractory, from a patient treated with antithyroid drugs. The source of this sequence is a female donor with Graves disease. The CDR3 DNA follows: TGTGCCAGTAGTATGGACCGGGAAAGGCGGGGTTGGGGGGAGCAGTACTTC. This sequence encodes CASSMDRERRGWGEQYF. The entire variable domain, with the rest obtained from reference TRBV19 and TRBJ2-7, is as follows: DGGITQSPKYLFRKEGQNVTLSCEQNLNHDAMYWYRQDPGQGLRLIYYSQIVNDFQKGDIAEGYSVSREKKESFPLTVTSAQKNPTAFYLCASSMDRERRGWGEQYFGPGTRLTVT.